What follows are 5 T cell receptor beta chains derived from one specimen sequenced in a study of early T cells in non-severe SARS-CoV-2 infection. One entry per CDR3 protein results from TCRdb running MiXCR on the 5' RACE reads. The repertoire consists of 60,000 to 65,000 distinct CDR3 sequences, with approximately 9% occurring once and the leading ten covering around 1.3%. The sample comprised whole blood. The receptors were gathered from an adult who was a healthcare worker with PCR-confirmed SARS-CoV-2 infection or an uninfected control (not recorded which).

Within the sample, this clonotype is medium-sized (0.01 to 0.1%). The V and J genes are TRBV4-2 and TRBJ2-6; D unresolved. CDR1 and CDR2 (germline): LGHNA, YNFKEQ. V lost 1 base and J lost 2, with 6 bases in between. The length of the CDR3 is 15 residues. CDR3: CASSQGSTGANVLTF. Written as DNA, the CDR3 is TGTGCCAGCAGCCAAGGGAGTACTGGGGCCAACGTCCTGACTTTC.

In this sample, this clonotype turned up a few times. The chain employs TRBV7-8 and TRBJ2-2, with D tentatively TRBD1 or TRBD2 (5 bases each). The CDR3 totals 16 residues. Germline V gene lookup returns CDR1 SGHVS and CDR2 FQNEAQ. V dropped 7 bases and J dropped 5 bases, with 20 bases sitting between them. CDR3 sequence reads: CASNPGRDPATGELFF. Written as DNA, the CDR3 is TGTGCCAGCAACCCCGGCCGGGACCCGGCTACCGGGGAGCTGTTTTTT.

This clonotype was recorded a few times. This rearrangement joins TRBV27 to TRBJ2-3; D call uncertain. CDR3 length: 19 amino acids. Trimming left V 3 bases short and J 2 bases short, with 24 bases between. Germline-derived CDR1 and CDR2 are MNHEY and SMNVEV (reference sequence). The chain's CDR3 is CASSLAPLDRALITDTQYF. The CDR3 DNA is TGTGCCAGCAGTTTGGCCCCCCTGGATAGGGCCCTAATCACAGATACGCAGTATTTT.

This clonotype came up many times. One junction end does not reproduce the germline sequence, and a read error may be involved. This chain connects TRBV2 to TRBJ1-5; TRBD1 agrees at 10 bases. The CDR3 sequence is 14 residues long. Germline values: CDR1 SNHLY, CDR2 FYNNEI. CDR3 loop: CGTGEFTSNQPQHF. The CDR3 bases are TGCGGGACAGGGGAATTTACGAGCAATCAGCCCCAGCATTTT.

This clonotype was counted between two and nine times. CDR3 sequence reads: CASSYYGYNSINTGELFF. The CDR3 nucleotides read TGTGCCAGCAGTTACTACGGCTACAACTCGATAAACACCGGGGAGCTGTTTTTT. The V call is TRBV6-5, the J call TRBJ2-2; D gene unclear. CDR3 length: 18 amino acids. The V end lost 1 base, the J end lost 2 bases, and 17 bases lay between the germline ends. Germline-derived CDR1 and CDR2 are MNHEY and SVGAGI.